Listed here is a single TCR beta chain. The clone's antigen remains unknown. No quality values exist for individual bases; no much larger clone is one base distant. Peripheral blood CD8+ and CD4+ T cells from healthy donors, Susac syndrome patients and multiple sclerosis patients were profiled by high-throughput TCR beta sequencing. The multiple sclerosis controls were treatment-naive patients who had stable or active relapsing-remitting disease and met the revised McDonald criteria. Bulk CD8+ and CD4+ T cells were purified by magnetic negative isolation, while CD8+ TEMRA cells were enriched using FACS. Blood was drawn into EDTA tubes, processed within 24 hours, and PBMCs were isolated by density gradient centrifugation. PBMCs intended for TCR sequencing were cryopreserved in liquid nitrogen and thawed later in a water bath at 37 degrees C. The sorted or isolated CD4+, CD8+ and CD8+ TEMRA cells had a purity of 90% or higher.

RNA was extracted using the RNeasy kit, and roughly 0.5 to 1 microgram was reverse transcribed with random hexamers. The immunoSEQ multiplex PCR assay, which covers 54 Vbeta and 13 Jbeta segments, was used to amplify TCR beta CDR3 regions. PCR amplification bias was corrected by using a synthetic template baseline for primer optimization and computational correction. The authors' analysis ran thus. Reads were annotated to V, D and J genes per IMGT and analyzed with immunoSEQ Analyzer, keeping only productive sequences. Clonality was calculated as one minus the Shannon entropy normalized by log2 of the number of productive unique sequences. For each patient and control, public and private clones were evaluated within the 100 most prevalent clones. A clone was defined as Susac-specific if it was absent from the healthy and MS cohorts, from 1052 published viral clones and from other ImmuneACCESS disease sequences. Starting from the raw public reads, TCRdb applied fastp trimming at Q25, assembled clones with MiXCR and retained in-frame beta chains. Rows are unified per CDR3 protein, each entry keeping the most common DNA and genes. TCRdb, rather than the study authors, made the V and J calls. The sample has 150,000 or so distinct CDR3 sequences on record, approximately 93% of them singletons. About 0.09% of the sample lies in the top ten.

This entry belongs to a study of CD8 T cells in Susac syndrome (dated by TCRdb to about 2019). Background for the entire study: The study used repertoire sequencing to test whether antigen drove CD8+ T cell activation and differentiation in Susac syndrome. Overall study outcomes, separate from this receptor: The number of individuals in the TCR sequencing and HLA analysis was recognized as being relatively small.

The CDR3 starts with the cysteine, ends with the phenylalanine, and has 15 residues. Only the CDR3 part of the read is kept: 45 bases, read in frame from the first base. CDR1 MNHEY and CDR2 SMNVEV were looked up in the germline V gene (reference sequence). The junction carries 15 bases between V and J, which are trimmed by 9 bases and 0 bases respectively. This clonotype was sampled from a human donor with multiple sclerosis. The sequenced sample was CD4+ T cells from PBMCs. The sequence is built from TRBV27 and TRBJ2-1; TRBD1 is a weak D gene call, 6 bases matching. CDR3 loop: CASCPSDSSYNEQFF. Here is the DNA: TGTGCCAGTTGCCCCTCGGACAGCTCCTACAATGAGCAGTTCTTC.